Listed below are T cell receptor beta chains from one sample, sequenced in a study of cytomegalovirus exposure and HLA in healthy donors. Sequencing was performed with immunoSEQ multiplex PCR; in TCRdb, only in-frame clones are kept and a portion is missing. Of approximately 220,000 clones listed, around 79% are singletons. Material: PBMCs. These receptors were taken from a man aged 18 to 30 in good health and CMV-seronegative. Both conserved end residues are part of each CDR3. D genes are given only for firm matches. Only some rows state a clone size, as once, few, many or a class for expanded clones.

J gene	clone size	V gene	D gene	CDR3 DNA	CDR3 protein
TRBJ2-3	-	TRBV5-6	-	TGTGCCAGCAGCCCGTCCGGGTCTCAAACCGATACGCAGTATTTT	CASSPSGSQTDTQYF
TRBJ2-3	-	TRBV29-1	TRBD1	TGCAGCGTTGTAGGGGACAGGGGCCGTAGCACAGATACGCAGTATTTT	CSVVGDRGRSTDTQYF
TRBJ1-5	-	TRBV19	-	TGTGCCAGTACCTCCGCGGAGAGCAATCAGCCCCAGCATTTT	CASTSAESNQPQHF
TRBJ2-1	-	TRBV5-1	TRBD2	TGCGCCAGCAGCTTGGAAGGGACTAGCGGGGGGGCAAATGAGCAGTTCTTC	CASSLEGTSGGANEQFF
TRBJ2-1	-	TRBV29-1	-	TGCAGCGTCCTCGGGACGGACCAGGGGAATGAGCAGTTCTTC	CSVLGTDQGNEQFF
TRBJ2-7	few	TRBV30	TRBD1	TGTGCCTGGAAGACGAAGGGACAGGGAACCTACGAGCAGTACTTC	CAWKTKGQGTYEQYF
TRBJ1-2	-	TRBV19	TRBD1	TGTGCCAGTAGTATAGCTCGGGACAGGGGCAGTGGCTACACCTTC	CASSIARDRGSGYTF
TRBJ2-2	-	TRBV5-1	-	TGCGCCAGCAGCTGGGACACACCGAACACCGGGGAGCTGTTTTTT	CASSWDTPNTGELFF
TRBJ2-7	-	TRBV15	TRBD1	TGTGCCACCAGCAGGGAGAGACAGGGCCTCTCCTACGAGCAGTACTTC	CATSRERQGLSYEQYF
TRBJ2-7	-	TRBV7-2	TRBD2	TGTGCCAGCAGCCCAAGCGGGGTACACTACGAGCAGTACTTC	CASSPSGVHYEQYF
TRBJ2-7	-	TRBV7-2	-	TGTGCCAGCAGCCCCACCTTTTTCGGCGAGCAGTACTTC	CASSPTFFGEQYF
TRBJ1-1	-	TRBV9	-	TGTGCCAGCAGCCCAAGACAACGTAACACTGAAGCTTTCTTT	CASSPRQRNTEAFF
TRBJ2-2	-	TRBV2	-	TGTGCCAGCAGTAAAGACGGTACGAACACCGGGGAGCTGTTTTTT	CASSKDGTNTGELFF
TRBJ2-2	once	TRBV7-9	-	TGTGCCAGCAGCTTAGCCGGCCAGGGTGGCGTTTCGAACACCGGGGAGCTGTTTTTT	CASSLAGQGGVSNTGELFF
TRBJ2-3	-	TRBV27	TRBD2	TGTGCCAGCTCTATAGGGGCGGGGGGGCCCGAAGATACGCAGTATTTT	CASSIGAGGPEDTQYF
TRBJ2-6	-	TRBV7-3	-	TGTGCCAGCAGCTTAAGCGGTATTGGGGCCAACGTCCTGACTTTC	CASSLSGIGANVLTF
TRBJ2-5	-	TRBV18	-	TGTGCCAGCTCACCGATACCTACAGCAGAAGAGACCCAGTACTTC	CASSPIPTAEETQYF
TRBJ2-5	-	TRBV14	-	TGTGCCAGCAGCCAAGGACAGTTTGGGCAAGAGACCCAGTACTTC	CASSQGQFGQETQYF
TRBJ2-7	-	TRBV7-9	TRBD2	TGTTCCAGCAGCTTACCCTCTGGCGCTAGCGGCTCCTACGAGCAGTACTTC	CSSSLPSGASGSYEQYF
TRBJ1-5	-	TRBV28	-	TGTGCCAGCAGTCCCGGGTACAATCAGCCCCAGCATTTT	CASSPGYNQPQHF
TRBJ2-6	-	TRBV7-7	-	TGTGCTATCAAACAGGGAGACTCTGGGGCCAACGTCCTGACTTTC	CAIKQGDSGANVLTF
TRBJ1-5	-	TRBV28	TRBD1	TGTGCCAGCAGAGGAGGGGGCTCCCAGCCCCAGCATTTT	CASRGGGSQPQHF
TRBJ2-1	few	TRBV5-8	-	TGTGCCAGCAGCTCAGGGATGAGCTCCTACAATGAGCAGTTCTTC	CASSSGMSSYNEQFF
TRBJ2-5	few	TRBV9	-	TGTGCCAGCACCAGAGAACAGGGAAAAGAAGAGACCCAGTACTTC	CASTREQGKEETQYF
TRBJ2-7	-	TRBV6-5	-	TGTGCCAGCAGTTACGGGGGCTCCTACGAGCAGTACTTC	CASSYGGSYEQYF
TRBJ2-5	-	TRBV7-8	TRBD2	TGTGCCAGCAGCTTACACAGGACTAGCGGGGGGCAAGAGACCCAGTACTTC	CASSLHRTSGGQETQYF
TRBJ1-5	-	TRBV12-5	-	TGTGCTAGTGGTCCCTGGGGGCTCGGTTCAGTGATAAATCAGCCCCAGCATTTT	CASGPWGLGSVINQPQHF
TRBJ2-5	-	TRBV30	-	TGTGCCTGGAGTGCTAAAGAGACCCAGTACTTC	CAWSAKETQYF